This T cell receptor beta chain was identified in a study of blood T cell repertoires in COVID-19 (dated by TCRdb to the early 2020s). Context from the whole study: Samples covering the acute and convalescent phases of COVID-19 were provided by collaborators in the United States, Italy and Spain. The prospective study material was composed of cDNA or gDNA derived from T cells, B-cell-depleted T cells, or PBMCs. The samples were drawn from two sources: the first 160 participants of the ongoing ImmuneRACE study, and 1,000 to 1,500 subjects contributed by 6 global collaborators. The repertoires were released in a freely available public database meant as a resource for research on the immune response to SARS-CoV-2. Where available, HLA class I and class II types were taken from metadata supplied by the sample provider and were not determined by assay-based typing. A de-identified subject ID, COVID-19 status, age in years and sex were almost always included in the sample metadata. The dataset comprised deeply sampled blood TCRbeta repertoires from subjects exposed to, actively infected with, or recovered from COVID-19.

Summary of the overall study and its limitations: How much clinical and demographic metadata was included differed by source and by participant, and the metadata was provided uncurated.

This clone has a single count. Its antigen remains unidentified. Base quality data are lacking; no much larger clone is found one base away. At one collaborating source in Seattle, patients were enrolled during active infection and were followed longitudinally through the course of disease. Whole blood was collected in K2EDTA tubes by collaborating institutions according to the institutions' own protocols. For TCRbeta analysis, collaborators shipped samples as frozen whole blood, isolated PBMCs, or DNA extracted from either of those sample types. The immunoSEQ Assay, a bias-controlled multiplex PCR, was used to amplify TCRbeta CDR3 regions from genomic DNA. Turning to the authors' computational methods: The number of nucleated cells in each sample was estimated by amplification of reference gene primers within the assay. To quantify the absolute abundance of each unique TCRbeta CDR3 rearrangement, sequence reads were collapsed and filtered. For each sample, productive Simpson clonality was calculated as the square root of Simpson's diversity index over productive rearrangements. Drawn from immuneACCESS, this table holds only the in-frame rearrangements with V and J called that TCRdb kept. Clones are partly lost; checked studies trace under half to an unresolved V gene and leave the rest unexplained. V, J and clone size were drawn from that table, and D and trimming were deduced from the DNA. The sample has approximately 160,000 clones on record, 85% to 95% of them singletons. The ten largest clones represent under 2% of the sample.

Trimming accounts for 4 bases at V and 7 bases at J, while the number of junction bases matched to no gene is 5. Sequences LGHNA (CDR1) and YSLEER (CDR2) are obtained from the germline V gene. Taken from cysteine to phenylalanine, the CDR3 has 13 residues. The only DNA kept is the CDR3, 39 bases in frame from the first base. The sequence joins TRBV4-3 to TRBJ2-7; TRBD2 agrees with 9 junctional bases. This TCR derives from a woman aged 55-70 years with COVID-19, enrolled during active disease. Sequencing was done on a sample of peripheral blood. The DNA sequence reads TGCGCCAGCAGCCGCGGGACTAGCAGTGAGCAGTACTTC. Its translation reads: CASSRGTSSEQYF.